One sample yielded the 22 T cell receptor beta chains listed below, sequenced in a study of shared clonotypes between healthy human individuals. TCRdb keeps only in-frame clones here, not all; method: immunoSEQ multiplex PCR. The data show some 2,500,000 clones, 85% to 95% seen once. The source material was naive CD4+ T cells from PBMCs. Noted subset: CD45RA+ positively selected. These receptors were obtained from a man aged 18 to 29 in good health. Some clones in this sample may be carry-over from other donors' samples.

The V and J genes are TRBV2 and TRBJ2-7; 9 nucleotides agree with TRBD1. The trim removed 3 bases at V and 6 bases at J, leaving 9 bases unmatched. The CDR3 sequence is 15 residues long. Germline CDR1 and CDR2: SNHLY and FYNNEI. The CDR3 reads CASSDQIGQGSEQYF. The CDR3 nucleotides read TGTGCCAGCAGTGATCAGATAGGACAGGGGTCCGAGCAGTACTTC.

Turning to this clone: The sample carries other DNA sequences with the same CDR3. The chain recombines TRBV28 with TRBJ2-1; TRBD2 might be the D (5 bases). Germline CDR1 MDHEN, CDR2 SYDVKM. The CDR3 spans 15 residues. Trimming stripped 3 bases from V and 0 bases from J, with 9 bases between. This CDR3 reads CASSLLGSSYNEQFF. In DNA, the CDR3 is TGTGCCAGCAGTTTGCTAGGGAGCTCCTACAATGAGCAGTTCTTC.

This chain connects TRBV28 to TRBJ2-7, with 12 bases that match TRBD1. V lost 2 bases to trimming and J lost 7 bases; unmatched junction nucleotides: 6. Germline loops: CDR1 MDHEN, CDR2 SYDVKM. The CDR3 runs 15 residues. CDR3 DNA sequence: TGTGCCAGCAGTTTAGGGACAGGGGGCTTAGGTGAGCAGTACTTC. Encoded protein: CASSLGTGGLGEQYF.

The rearrangement joins TRBV6-1 to TRBJ1-1; D unclear. The CDR3 runs 11 residues. Germline CDR1 and CDR2: MNHNS and SASEGT. Trimming cost V 4 bases and J 7 bases, with 7 bases left between them. In nucleotides, the CDR3 is TGTGCCAGCAGTGGTCTCAATGAAGCTTTCTTT. It translates to CASSGLNEAFF.

The J gene is TRBJ2-1, the V gene TRBV4-2; D not certain. The germline V gene encodes CDR1 LGHNA and CDR2 YNFKEQ. V lost 1 base to trimming and J lost 4 bases, with 8 bases between them. This CDR3 is 14 amino acids long. CDR3 in amino acids: CASSQGGAYNEQFF. In DNA form, the CDR3 reads TGTGCCAGCAGCCAAGGAGGCGCGTACAATGAGCAGTTCTTC.

The sample holds one count of this clone. The chain carries TRBV6-7 and TRBJ2-7; 7 bases fit TRBD1. TRBV6-7 is an open reading frame, and its role is uncertain. CDR3 length: 13 residues. J lost 3 bases, V lost 8 bases, and 7 bases had no gene match. CDR3 in amino acids: CASVGTESYEQYF. Written as DNA, the CDR3 is TGTGCCAGCGTCGGGACAGAGAGCTACGAGCAGTACTTC.

The chain has TRBV11-2 and TRBJ1-4, with D maybe TRBD1 (5 bases). CDR1 is SGHAT and CDR2 is FQNNGV in the germline V gene. The CDR3 is 15 amino acids. The V end lost 5 bases, the J end lost 5 bases, and 15 bases lay between the germline ends. CDR3 sequence reads: CASSQRGGRNEKLFF. The CDR3 nucleotides are TGTGCCAGCAGCCAAAGGGGTGGACGAAATGAAAAACTGTTTTTT.

The chain is built from TRBV6-5 and TRBJ1-5; 9 positions agree with TRBD1. The CDR3 runs to 15 residues. With V trimmed by 5 bases and J by 4 bases, 6 bases remained unmatched. Germline V gene data show CDR1 as MNHEY and CDR2 as SVGAGI. Written as DNA, the CDR3 is TGTGCCAGCAGTCGGACCGGGACAGGGAATCAGCCCCAGCATTTT. It yields the protein CASSRTGTGNQPQHF.

This clone was seen just once. The rearrangement uses TRBV7-9 and TRBJ1-2, with D possibly matching TRBD1 (6 bases). Between the trimmed V and J ends, which lost 3 bases and 3 bases, there was a span of 8 bases. Germline CDR1 SEHNR, CDR2 FQNEAQ (reference sequence). The CDR3 loop spans 13 amino acids. The CDR3 protein is CASSFGQYYGYTF. The CDR3 region has the DNA TGTGCCAGCAGCTTCGGACAGTACTATGGCTACACCTTC. The full variable domain, completed using reference TRBV7-9 and TRBJ1-2, is DTGVSQNPRHKITKRGQNVTFRCDPISEHNRLYWYRQTLGQGPEFLTYFQNEAQLEKSRLLSDRFSAERPKGSFSTLEIQRTEQGDSAMYLCASSFGQYYGYTFGSGTRLTVV.

This clone was seen only once. The chain employs TRBV5-1 and TRBJ2-2; possibly TRBD1 or TRBD2 for D (5 bases each). The CDR3 extends over 15 amino acids. Germline loops: CDR1 SGHRS, CDR2 YFSETQ. The V end lost 0 bases, the J end lost 6 bases, and 12 bases lay between the germline ends. This CDR3 reads CASSLVGAGAGELFF. The CDR3 DNA sequence: TGCGCCAGCAGCTTGGTAGGGGCCGGGGCCGGGGAGCTGTTTTTT.

The CDR3 DNA reads as TGTGCCAGTAGTATAGCGCTGGGGGGCCACTATGGCTACACCTTC. As protein: CASSIALGGHYGYTF. This chain connects TRBV19 to TRBJ1-2, with a possible D match to TRBD1 (6 bases). V shed 1 base and J shed 3 bases, with 12 bases lying between them. The germline V gene has CDR1 LNHDA and CDR2 SQIVND (reference sequence). The CDR3 sequence is 15 residues long.

This chain joins TRBV5-1 and TRBJ2-5; D not resolved. The J call may be incorrect, as the DNA end agrees better with TRBJ2-7. Germline values: CDR1 SGHRS, CDR2 YFSETQ. CDR3 length: 15 residues. The CDR3 here is CASSLGYADGYEQYF. DNA for the CDR3: TGCGCCAGCAGCTTGGGGTACGCGGACGGCTACGAGCAGTACTTC.

This rearrangement joins TRBV7-2 to TRBJ2-1, with D hard to call. Germline V lookup: CDR1 SGHTA, CDR2 FQGNSA. This CDR3 spans 15 amino acids. Trimming took off 8 bases at V and 0 bases at J, with 14 bases between the two ends. CDR3 nucleotides: TGTGCCAGCTCCTCCAGTGTGAGCTCCTACAATGAGCAGTTCTTC. It encodes CASSSSVSSYNEQFF.

J is TRBJ2-1 and V is TRBV7-9, with 7 positions matching TRBD2. There are 16 residues in the CDR3. The junction had 13 bases not matched to a gene; V was cut back by 4 bases and J by 7 bases. CDR1 and CDR2 (germline): SEHNR, FQNEAQ (reference sequence). CDR3 in DNA: TGTGCCAGCAGCTCCCCTCCTAGGGAGGGTCGAAATGAGCAGTTCTTC. This codes for CASSSPPREGRNEQFF.

To note about this clone: Other DNA sequences in this sample translate to the same CDR3. This chain links TRBV28 with TRBJ2-3; tentatively, D is TRBD2 (5 bases). Between the trimmed V and J ends, which lost 4 bases and 4 bases, there was a span of 12 bases. The CDR3 is made up of 14 amino acids. Germline CDR1 MDHEN, CDR2 SYDVKM. CDR3 residues: CASSSTRGADTQYF. As DNA, the CDR3 is TGTGCCAGCAGTTCCACCCGGGGTGCAGATACGCAGTATTTT.

The chain recombines TRBV11-3 with TRBJ2-3, with a weak D call TRBD2 (6 bases). The V gene lost 5 bases and the J gene lost 4 bases, with 13 bases spanning the gap. The CDR3 is 14 amino acids. Germline assignment: CDR1 SGHNT and CDR2 YENEEA. The CDR3 nucleotides read TGTGCCAGCAGCGCCCGCCTAGCGTCAGATACGCAGTATTTT. It specifies CASSARLASDTQYF.

The gene calls are TRBV7-2 and TRBJ2-2, with 9 bases identical to TRBD2. Germline CDR1 SGHTA, CDR2 FQGNSA. The trim removed 4 bases at V and 0 bases at J, leaving 3 bases unmatched. CDR3 size: 16 residues. CDR3 sequence: CASSSRLAANTGELFF. The CDR3 DNA sequence: TGTGCCAGCAGCTCCCGACTAGCGGCGAACACCGGGGAGCTGTTTTTT.

The chain is built from TRBV15 and TRBJ2-2; tentatively, D is TRBD1 (6 bases). V lost 5 bases and J lost 3, with 13 bases in between. Germline V lookup: CDR1 LNHNV, CDR2 YYDKDF (reference sequence). This CDR3 is built from 15 residues. The CDR3 DNA reads TGTGCCACCAGCCCCCCAGGGGCTGACACCGGGGAGCTGTTTTTT. Amino acid sequence: CATSPPGADTGELFF.

V usage is TRBV7-9 and J usage is TRBJ2-3, with 11 positions matching TRBD2. From germline, CDR1 is SEHNR and CDR2 FQNEAQ (reference sequence). The CDR3 totals 15 residues. Unmatched junction bases numbered 7, after V lost 7 bases and J lost 4 bases. Here the CDR3 reads CASTSKGLAADTQYF. CDR3 sequence (DNA): TGTGCCAGCACCTCGAAGGGACTAGCGGCAGATACGCAGTATTTT.

The chain is built from TRBV7-2 and TRBJ1-5, with D unclear. Germline V CDR1 and CDR2: SGHTA, FQGNSA. The CDR3 is 17 amino acids. Trimming shortened V by 1 base and J by 0 bases, and 13 bases separated the two germline ends. DNA of the CDR3: TGTGCCAGCAGCTTAGTTTTTGGTGACTATAGCAATCAGCCCCAGCATTTT. It yields the protein CASSLVFGDYSNQPQHF.

The J gene is TRBJ2-1, the V gene TRBV4-2, with TRBD2 matching 10 bases. The CDR3 runs 17 residues. CDR1 and CDR2 (germline): LGHNA, YNFKEQ. J lost 9 bases, V lost 3 bases, and 14 bases had no gene match. The CDR3 sequence: CASSQYLAGEGQAEQFF. For the CDR3, the DNA is TGTGCCAGCAGCCAGTACCTAGCGGGGGAGGGACAGGCTGAGCAGTTCTTC.

This clone was recorded only once. This chain uses TRBV14 with TRBJ2-1; D remains ambiguous. V lost 4 bases and J 6 bases, leaving 10 bases between the germline ends. Germline V CDR1 and CDR2: SGHDN, FVKESK. The CDR3 runs to 13 residues. The CDR3 coding sequence is TGTGCCAGCAGCCCTCGGTTAAGCAATGAGCAGTTCTTC. Amino acids: CASSPRLSNEQFF.